This TCR beta chain derives from a study of cytomegalovirus exposure and HLA in healthy donors. Study observations and caveats: Previous analysis showed most TCR beta V segments were productive about 87% or about 30% of the time.

It was with 60 Vbeta and 13 Jbeta primers that the PCR ran. Method: immunoSEQ multiplex PCR; TCRdb's copy keeps in-frame clones and lacks some. The sample shows roughly 70,000 clones, around 74% of them seen only once. About this clone: Its target is unknown.

Material for sequencing was PBMCs. The sequence was obtained from a human donor in good health.

Here the CDR3 reads CASSSPEAIYGYTF. CDR3 nucleotides: TGTGCCAGCAGCTCGCCAGAGGCTATCTATGGCTACACCTTC. The V and J genes are TRBV5-6 and TRBJ1-2, with D unresolved. Germline CDR1 reads SGHDT; CDR2 reads YYEEEE. V gave up 3 bases and J gave up 4 bases, with 13 bases separating them. The CDR3 sequence is 14 residues long.